A single sample gave rise to the 27 T cell receptor beta chains below, sequenced in a study of blood T cells in healthy people across ages. Through a sample-barcoded 5' primer and a J-beta primer mix, a second PCR was run for roughly 7 to 12 cycles. TCRdb reprocessed the 5' RACE reads with MiXCR, giving one entry per CDR3 protein. This sample has some 1,000,000 distinct CDR3 sequences, with approximately 25% found just once. These data were likewise used in another study, on T cells of mothers and their children.

The specimen sequenced was blood. These receptors all come from a girl aged 2 to 10 in good health.

This clonotype was counted only a few times. The V gene is TRBV27, the J gene TRBJ1-1, with D tentatively TRBD1 (5 bases). V gave up 7 bases and J gave up 7 bases, with 16 bases separating them. This CDR3 is 13 amino acids long. Germline values: CDR1 MNHEY, CDR2 SMNVEV (reference sequence). The CDR3 nucleotides read TGTGCCAGCACCCTCCACAGAACAGGTGAAGCTTTCTTT. Its translation: CASTLHRTGEAFF.

The chain couples TRBV12-3 or TRBV12-4 to TRBJ1-5, with unresolved D. V lost 5 bases to trimming and J lost 7 bases, with 9 bases between them. This CDR3 spans 12 amino acids. The CDR3 DNA reads as TGTGCCAGCAGTCGAACGTCCCAGCCCCAGCATTTT. Translated, it gives CASSRTSQPQHF.

This clonotype turned up a few times. The chain is built from TRBV7-3 and TRBJ1-2; no definite D call. The germline gives CDR1 SGHTA, CDR2 FQGTGA. Trimming cost V 6 bases and J 7 bases, with 18 bases left between them. This CDR3 is built from 14 residues. CDR3 sequence reads: CASRSAGMVGGYTF. CDR3 in DNA: TGTGCCAGCAGGTCTGCGGGGATGGTCGGTGGCTACACCTTC. Full variable domain (remainder filled in from reference TRBV7-3 and TRBJ1-2): GAGVSQTPSNKVTEKGKYVELRCDPISGHTALYWYRQSLGQGPEFLIYFQGTGAADDSGLPNDRFFAVRPEGSVSTLKIQRTERGDSAVYLCASRSAGMVGGYTFGSGTRLTVV.

This chain uses TRBV5-1 with TRBJ2-5; D remains ambiguous. The CDR3 contains 12 residues. CDR1 is SGHRS, CDR2 YFSETQ, per germline. V was pared by 8 bases and J by 4 bases, with 12 bases between. The CDR3 region is CASIGIGETQYF. DNA of the CDR3: TGCGCCAGTATAGGAATCGGAGAGACCCAGTACTTC.

This clonotype has just a few counts. The chain joins TRBV4-1 to TRBJ2-1, with a tentative D call TRBD1 (6 bases). The CDR3 has 16 residues. V lost 0 bases to trimming and J lost 7 bases, with 16 bases between them. Germline V lookup: CDR1 MGHRA, CDR2 YSYEKL. The CDR3 reads CASSQEIMGAPNEQFF. The CDR3 DNA reads TGCGCCAGCAGCCAAGAAATTATGGGGGCTCCTAATGAGCAGTTCTTC.

For the CDR3, the DNA is TGCAGCGTTGAAGCCCAGAAACTCTACAATGAGCAGTTCTTC. Protein product: CSVEAQKLYNEQFF. This chain connects TRBV29-1 to TRBJ2-1; no reliable D call. The V end lost 1 base, the J end lost 3 bases, and 10 bases lay between the germline ends. Germline CDR1 reads SQVTM; CDR2 reads ANQGSEA. This CDR3 has 14 residues.

The chain joins TRBV5-6 to TRBJ1-1; D unresolved. The germline V gene has CDR1 SGHDT and CDR2 YYEEEE. This CDR3 region has 13 residues. Deletions cut 1 base from V and 2 bases from J, with 6 bases between. The CDR3 is CASSLLANTEAFF. CDR3 DNA sequence: TGTGCCAGCAGCTTGTTGGCAAACACTGAAGCTTTCTTT.

This clonotype was observed a few times. This chain connects TRBV12-3 or TRBV12-4 to TRBJ1-5; TRBD1 is a possible D gene (5 bases). Between the trimmed V and J ends, which lost 3 bases and 4 bases, there was a span of 10 bases. CDR3 length: 14 residues. Written as DNA, the CDR3 is TGTGCCAGCAGTTTGACAGAATATAATCAGCCCCAGCATTTT. This sequence encodes CASSLTEYNQPQHF.

This chain uses TRBV6-1 with TRBJ2-4, with 10 bases lining up with TRBD1. This CDR3 has 17 residues. The germline CDR1 and CDR2 sequences are MNHNS and SASEGT. Unmatched junction bases numbered 9, after V lost 5 bases and J lost 2 bases. CDR3 in DNA: TGTGCCAGCAGTCGTGTAGGGACAGGGGTAACCAAAAACATTCAGTACTTC. Amino acid sequence: CASSRVGTGVTKNIQYF.

This clonotype was seen more than once but under ten times. The chain links TRBV28 to TRBJ2-7; maybe TRBD2 (5 bases). V lost 2 bases and J 2 bases, leaving 10 bases between the germline ends. The CDR3 covers 14 residues. The germline V gene has CDR1 MDHEN and CDR2 SYDVKM. The CDR3 DNA sequence: TGTGCCAGCAGTTTAGCGGGCCGGGCCTACGAGCAGTACTTC. As protein: CASSLAGRAYEQYF. The full variable domain, completed using reference TRBV28 and TRBJ2-7, is DVKVTQSSRYLVKRTGEKVFLECVQDMDHENMFWYRQDPGLGLRLIYFSYDVKMKEKGDIPEGYSVSREKKERFSLILESASTNQTSMYLCASSLAGRAYEQYFGPGTRLTVT.

The chain combines TRBV11-3 with TRBJ2-1; D may be TRBD1 or TRBD2 (5 bases each). The CDR3 is made up of 14 amino acids. CDR1 is SGHNT, CDR2 YENEEA, per germline. Trimming removed 4 bases at V and 7 bases at J, with 14 bases between. CDR3 DNA: TGTGCCAGCAGCTCCCGGGACGGAAAAAATGAGCAGTTCTTC. It codes for CASSSRDGKNEQFF.

This clonotype was seen once. This rearrangement joins TRBV21-1 to TRBJ2-5; the table calls TRBD1, which could not be checked here. TRBV21-1 is listed as a pseudogene. CDR3 length equals 19 residues. The CDR3 coding sequence is TGTGCCAGCAGCAAAAAAGTCTACGAAAGACCGACACCGGGGGAGACCCAGTACTTC. It specifies CASSKKVYERPTPGETQYF.

J is TRBJ1-1 and V is TRBV29-1, with D uncertain. Trimming stripped 0 bases from V and 11 bases from J, with 13 bases between. CDR3 length equals 12 residues. Germline CDR1 reads SQVTM; CDR2 reads ANQGSEA. The CDR3 region is CSVEEQAGSAFF. The DNA for the CDR3 is TGCAGCGTTGAAGAGCAGGCTGGGTCTGCTTTCTTT.

The chain recombines TRBV12-3 or TRBV12-4 with TRBJ2-7; D is possibly TRBD1 (6 bases). This CDR3 region has 14 residues. Deletions cut 1 base from V and 4 bases from J, with 11 bases between. Written as DNA, the CDR3 is TGTGCCAGCAGTTTAGGACAGGTAGGATACGAGCAGTACTTC. Its protein is CASSLGQVGYEQYF.

V gene TRBV5-1 combines with J gene TRBJ2-5; a possible D gene is TRBD1 (7 bases). Germline values: CDR1 SGHRS, CDR2 YFSETQ. The CDR3 loop spans 15 amino acids. Deletions cut 0 bases from V and 2 bases from J, with 11 bases between. The CDR3 is CASSLEPGGQETQYF. CDR3 DNA: TGCGCCAGCAGCTTGGAACCAGGGGGGCAAGAGACCCAGTACTTC.

A few counts support this clonotype. J is TRBJ2-5 and V is TRBV28; TRBD2 aligns across 8 bases. The last part of the DNA fits TRBJ2-7 better; the J call may be wrong. The CDR3 has 13 residues. Per germline, CDR1 MDHEN and CDR2 SYDVKM. Written as DNA, the CDR3 is TGTGCCACCTTAGCGGGGACCACCTACGAGCAGTACTTC. Its protein is CATLAGTTYEQYF.

The chain carries TRBV7-9 and TRBJ1-4, with D unresolved. The V gene lost 1 base and the J gene lost 8 bases, with 14 bases spanning the gap. The CDR3 extends over 15 amino acids. Germline V CDR1 and CDR2: SEHNR, FQNEAQ (reference sequence). DNA for the CDR3: TGTGCCAGCAGCTTAGGACCCCCCGCGGGGGAAAAACTGTTTTTT. Encoded protein: CASSLGPPAGEKLFF.

The chain links TRBV6-5 to TRBJ1-1; D ambiguous. The CDR3 length is 14 residues. Trimming stripped 0 bases from V and 5 bases from J, with 10 bases between. Germline V gene data show CDR1 as MNHEY and CDR2 as SVGAGI. The CDR3 DNA follows: TGTGCCAGCAGTTACTCATCAGGTCTGACTGAAGCTTTCTTT. Translated, it gives CASSYSSGLTEAFF.

This clonotype was detected only a few times. With a much larger clone just one base away, this may be a read error. V is TRBV15 and J is TRBJ2-7; no reliable D call. The CDR3 runs 15 residues. Trimming removed 1 base from V and 1 base from J, with 11 bases in between. In germline, CDR1 is LNHNV, CDR2 YYDKDF (reference sequence). CDR3 region: CATSRVGIDSYEQYF. The CDR3 DNA reads TGTGCCACCAGCAGAGTTGGGATAGATTCCTACGAGCAGTACTTC.

The J gene is TRBJ1-4, the V gene TRBV10-3; 7 bases match TRBD1. The germline V gene has CDR1 ENHRY and CDR2 SYGVKD. The CDR3 runs to 15 residues. V gave up 3 bases and J gave up 7 bases; unmatched junction bases: 8. The CDR3 sequence: CAISDGQDGTEKLFF. In nucleotides, the CDR3 is TGTGCCATCAGTGATGGACAGGACGGGACTGAAAAACTGTTTTTT.

This chain connects TRBV5-1 to TRBJ1-1; D is ambiguous. The V end was cut by 1 base, the J end by 1 base, with 14 bases between. The CDR3 covers 16 residues. Germline CDR1 and CDR2: SGHRS and YFSETQ. This chain's CDR3 is CASSLSPGGTNTEAFF. CDR3 bases: TGCGCCAGCAGCTTGAGTCCTGGCGGCACGAACACTGAAGCTTTCTTT.

There are a few counts of this clonotype. The J gene is TRBJ2-1, the V gene TRBV6-2 or TRBV6-3; TRBD1 agrees at 8 bases. The length of the CDR3 is 16 residues. V lost 7 bases and J lost 0; bases outside the gene matches: 8. CDR1 MNHEY and CDR2 SVGEGT come from the germline V gene. For the CDR3, the DNA is TGTGCCAGCACCAGGACAGGGTCAAGCTCCTACAATGAGCAGTTCTTC. Protein sequence: CASTRTGSSSYNEQFF.

This clonotype was counted a few times. The chain employs TRBV5-1 and TRBJ1-6; TRBD1 is a possible D gene (6 bases). The germline V gene encodes CDR1 SGHRS and CDR2 YFSETQ. The CDR3 loop spans 14 amino acids. V was trimmed by 4 bases and J by 9 bases, leaving 14 bases between them. The CDR3 region has the DNA TGCGCCAGCAGCGCGGACAGAGACGGTTCACCCCTCCACTTT. Translation: CASSADRDGSPLHF. Full variable domain (missing parts from reference TRBV5-1 and TRBJ1-6): KAGVTQTPRYLIKTRGQQVTLSCSPISGHRSVSWYQQTPGQGLQFLFEYFSETQRNKGNFPGRFSGRQFSNSRSEMNVSTLELGDSALYLCASSADRDGSPLHFGNGTRLTVT.

This clonotype was detected only a few times. The chain recombines TRBV27 with TRBJ2-5; 7 positions match TRBD1. The ends lost 5 bases at V and 3 bases at J; junction bases unmatched: 9. Per germline, CDR1 MNHEY and CDR2 SMNVEV (reference sequence). The CDR3 runs 15 residues. CDR3 residues: CASSTVQGIKETQYF. In DNA form, the CDR3 reads TGTGCCAGCAGTACTGTACAGGGGATAAAAGAGACCCAGTACTTC.

This clonotype was found a few times. This chain uses TRBV20-1 with TRBJ1-2; D may be TRBD1 (5 bases). Per germline, CDR1 DFQATT and CDR2 SNEGSKA (reference sequence). The V end lost 5 bases, the J end lost 5 bases, and 18 bases lay between the germline ends. The CDR3 contains 14 residues. This CDR3 is CSARRDGDFYGYTF. The CDR3 bases are TGCAGTGCTCGCCGGGACGGGGATTTTTATGGCTACACCTTC.

This clonotype was counted only a few times. V usage is TRBV14 and J usage is TRBJ2-5; D unresolved. V lost 1 base and J 0 bases, leaving 6 bases between the germline ends. Germline V gene lookup returns CDR1 SGHDN and CDR2 FVKESK. The CDR3 has 14 amino acids. CDR3 coding DNA: TGTGCCAGCAGCCAAGGGGTGTACCAAGAGACCCAGTACTTC. As protein: CASSQGVYQETQYF.

The V and J genes are TRBV29-1 and TRBJ2-7; unclear D gene. Germline-derived CDR1 and CDR2 are SQVTM and ANQGSEA. The CDR3 consists of 13 residues. Trimming removed 7 bases from V and 3 bases from J, with 16 bases in between. The CDR3 coding sequence is TGCAGCGCCGTTGGCAGGTCGAACTACGAGCAGTACTTC. It encodes CSAVGRSNYEQYF.